Listed below are T cell receptor beta chains from one sample, sequenced in a study of blood T cells in healthy people across ages. Each CDR3 protein gets one entry after TCRdb re-called the 5' RACE reads with MiXCR. This sample carries approximately 2,000,000 distinct CDR3 sequences, about two fifths of them seen once, and the ten largest clones take 23%. Sample: blood. These TCRs come from a human donor in good health. Each CDR3 is given with its conserved first and last residue. A D gene is named only where the DNA matches it firmly. Expanded clones are given a class, and other clones once, few, many or no size at all.

CDR3: CASSLSGSSYEQYF
DNA: TGCGCCAGCAGCTTGAGCGGGAGCTCCTACGAGCAGTACTTC
J: TRBJ2-7
length: 14
D: TRBD2
size: many
V: TRBV5-1

CDR3: CASSSDRGTKDTQYF
DNA: TGTGCCAGCAGCTCGGACAGGGGAACGAAGGATACGCAGTATTTT
J: TRBJ2-3
length: 15
D: TRBD1
size: NA
V: TRBV5-6

CDR3: CSARVLTSTDTQYF
DNA: TGCAGTGCTAGAGTTCTGACTAGTACAGATACGCAGTATTTT
J: TRBJ2-3
length: 14
D: NA
size: few
V: TRBV20-1

CDR3: CASSQYTEAFF
DNA: TGTGCCTCATCCCAGTACACTGAAGCTTTCTTT
J: TRBJ1-1
length: 11
D: NA
size: many
V: TRBV7-2

CDR3: CAISGVNSNQPQHF
DNA: TGTGCCATCAGCGGCGTCAACAGCAATCAGCCCCAGCATTTT
J: TRBJ1-5
length: 14
D: NA
size: NA
V: TRBV10-3

CDR3: CASSSGLVGDERYF
DNA: TGTGCCAGCAGCTCAGGGCTGGTCGGAGACGAGCGGTACTTC
J: TRBJ2-4
length: 14
D: NA
size: NA
V: TRBV6-6

CDR3: CASRPLAGTGELFF
DNA: TGTGCCAGCAGGCCCCTAGCGGGGACCGGGGAGCTGTTTTTT
J: TRBJ2-2
length: 14
D: TRBD2
size: few
V: TRBV6-5

CDR3: CASRLDRGLDEQYF
DNA: TGTGCCAGCAGATTGGACAGGGGGCTGGACGAGCAGTACTTC
J: TRBJ2-7
length: 14
D: TRBD1
size: NA
V: TRBV6-2/TRBV6-3

CDR3: CASSQDVDRGDEQYF
DNA: TGTGCCAGCAGCCAAGATGTGGACAGGGGCGACGAGCAGTACTTC
J: TRBJ2-7
length: 15
D: TRBD1
size: few
V: TRBV4-2

CDR3: CASSLSGQGRGGYTF
DNA: TGTGCCAGCAGCTTATCGGGACAGGGAAGAGGTGGCTACACCTTC
J: TRBJ1-2
length: 15
D: TRBD1
size: NA
V: TRBV7-2

CDR3: CASSGGTTSYNEQFF
DNA: TGTGCCAGCAGCGGGGGGACCACCTCCTACAATGAGCAGTTCTTC
J: TRBJ2-1
length: 15
D: NA
size: NA
V: TRBV11-2

CDR3: CSAVESTDTQYF
DNA: TGCAGCGCCGTGGAATCCACAGATACGCAGTATTTT
J: TRBJ2-3
length: 12
D: NA
size: few
V: TRBV29-1

CDR3: CATSDFSGGTYDEQFF
DNA: TGTGCCACCAGCGATTTTAGCGGGGGAACGTACGATGAGCAGTTCTTC
J: TRBJ2-1
length: 16
D: TRBD2
size: NA
V: TRBV24-1

CDR3: CAGSTRGLAGDEQYF
DNA: TGTGCCGGTAGTACCCGAGGACTAGCGGGTGACGAGCAGTACTTC
J: TRBJ2-7
length: 15
D: TRBD2
size: NA
V: TRBV19

CDR3: CSGSGDSYEQYF
DNA: TGCAGCGGTAGCGGGGACTCCTACGAGCAGTACTTC
J: TRBJ2-7
length: 12
D: TRBD2
size: many
V: TRBV29-1

CDR3: CASSLEQGRYNEQFF
DNA: TGTGCCAGCAGCTTAGAACAGGGAAGATACAATGAGCAGTTCTTC
J: TRBJ2-1
length: 15
D: NA
size: NA
V: TRBV7-9

CDR3: CASSEKTGMSTEAFF
DNA: TGTGCCAGCAGTGAAAAGACAGGGATGAGCACTGAAGCTTTCTTT
J: TRBJ1-1
length: 15
D: TRBD1
size: NA
V: TRBV25-1